The 27 T cell receptor beta chains below all came from one sample that was sequenced in a study of radiation and T cells in renal cell carcinoma. Clones were read by immunoSEQ multiplex PCR, and TCRdb kept only the in-frame ones, dropping some. This sample has some 130,000 clones, with 85% to 90% found just once. Time point of the sample: blood 2 weeks post-SBRT. Sample treatment: 15 Gy SBRT to primary tumor, nephrectomy 4 weeks later. Material: blood, obtained from a patient whose treatment included radiotherapy and nephrectomy. All receptors derive from a woman aged 70 to 79 with renal cell carcinoma.

The rearrangement uses TRBV7-9 and TRBJ1-3; D is possibly TRBD1 (5 bases). Germline V lookup: CDR1 SEHNR, CDR2 FQNEAQ (reference sequence). The V and J ends lost 9 bases and 0 bases respectively, with 9 bases between them. The CDR3 contains 13 residues. Here the CDR3 DNA reads TGTGCCAGAGGGACGGGCTCTGGAAACACCATATATTTT. Amino acids: CARGTGSGNTIYF.

The J gene is TRBJ1-3, the V gene TRBV7-9; 8 bases agree with TRBD1. J was trimmed by 2 bases and V by 5 bases; bases with no gene match: 5. This CDR3 comprises 15 residues. The germline V gene has CDR1 SEHNR and CDR2 FQNEAQ (reference sequence). CDR3 loop: CASSLTQGAGNTIYF. CDR3 in DNA: TGTGCCAGCAGCCTCACACAGGGGGCTGGAAACACCATATATTTT. Using reference TRBV7-9 and TRBJ1-3 for the parts outside the CDR3, the full variable domain is DTGVSQNPRHKITKRGQNVTFRCDPISEHNRLYWYRQTLGQGPEFLTYFQNEAQLEKSRLLSDRFSAERPKGSFSTLEIQRTEQGDSAMYLCASSLTQGAGNTIYFGEGSWLTVV.

This rearrangement joins TRBV28 to TRBJ2-7, with 10 bases matching TRBD1. The CDR3 consists of 14 residues. Germline assignment: CDR1 MDHEN and CDR2 SYDVKM. After removal of 5 bases from V and 0 bases from J, the junction contained 1 base not matched to a gene. The chain's CDR3 is CASSRTGGSYEQYF. The CDR3, as DNA: TGTGCCAGCAGTAGGACAGGGGGCTCCTACGAGCAGTACTTC. The whole variable domain, filled in from reference TRBV28 and TRBJ2-7, reads DVKVTQSSRYLVKRTGEKVFLECVQDMDHENMFWYRQDPGLGLRLIYFSYDVKMKEKGDIPEGYSVSREKKERFSLILESASTNQTSMYLCASSRTGGSYEQYFGPGTRLTVT.

The chain has TRBV2 and TRBJ1-1, with TRBD1 matching 9 bases. Germline V gives CDR1 SNHLY, CDR2 FYNNEI. V lost 6 bases and J lost 6; bases outside the gene matches: 5. The CDR3 totals 13 residues. The CDR3 sequence: CASSLRTGAEAFF. The CDR3 bases are TGTGCCAGCAGCCTCAGGACAGGGGCTGAAGCTTTCTTT.

The V gene is TRBV27, the J gene TRBJ1-5, with D possibly being TRBD1 (6 bases). Looked up from germline, CDR1 is MNHEY and CDR2 is SMNVEV (reference sequence). CDR3 size: 15 residues. Trimming stripped 5 bases from V and 4 bases from J, with 15 bases between. CDR3 sequence reads: CASSASGGRNQPQHF. The CDR3 nucleotides are TGTGCCAGCAGTGCAAGCGGGGGGCGAAATCAGCCCCAGCATTTT.

The rearrangement joins TRBV7-2 to TRBJ2-1; 8 nucleotides agree with TRBD1. This CDR3 has 15 amino acids. From germline, CDR1 is SGHTA and CDR2 FQGNSA. Trimming at V came to 5 bases and at J to 7 bases, leaving 10 bases not matched to a gene. CDR3 DNA sequence: TGTGCCAGCAGCCAGTCAGGGGGCGTCGCGAATGAGCAGTTCTTC. Its translation: CASSQSGGVANEQFF.

The gene calls are TRBV9 and TRBJ1-3, with 8 bases that match TRBD1. The ends lost 3 bases at V and 2 bases at J; junction bases unmatched: 7. Germline V gives CDR1 SGDLS, CDR2 YYNGEE. CDR3 length: 16 residues. CDR3 residues: CASSARTGMAGNTIYF. CDR3 bases: TGTGCCAGCAGCGCTCGGACAGGGATGGCTGGAAACACCATATATTTT.

The V call is TRBV18, the J call TRBJ1-6; 9 bases match TRBD1. The CDR3 runs to 19 residues. Per the germline V gene, CDR1 is KGHSH and CDR2 is LQKENI. J was trimmed by 5 bases and V by 1 base; bases with no gene match: 12. The CDR3 region is CASSPLTRDRDKDNSPLHF. Here the CDR3 DNA reads TGTGCCAGCTCACCACTTACTCGGGACAGGGATAAAGATAATTCACCCCTCCACTTT.

The rearrangement uses TRBV9 and TRBJ1-3; maybe TRBD1 (6 bases). The CDR3 consists of 14 residues. Trimming took 4 bases from V and 3 from J, leaving 11 bases between them. Germline CDR1 is SGDLS and CDR2 is YYNGEE. The CDR3 region has the DNA TGTGCCAGCAGCCTAGGGGGAATTGGAAACACCATATATTTT. Protein: CASSLGGIGNTIYF.

The chain employs TRBV19 and TRBJ1-2; 7 bases match TRBD1. This CDR3 has 12 residues. In germline, CDR1 is LNHDA, CDR2 SQIVND (reference sequence). J was trimmed by 4 bases and V by 5 bases; bases with no gene match: 1. The CDR3 bases are TGTGCCAGTAGTGGGACAGTCTATGGCTACACCTTC. Its translation is CASSGTVYGYTF.

This chain uses TRBV6-1 with TRBJ1-4; no definite D call. The CDR3 spans 15 residues. Trimming removed 6 bases from V and 0 bases from J, with 11 bases in between. CDR1 is MNHNS and CDR2 is SASEGT in the germline V gene. CDR3 sequence reads: CASRRSPATNEKLFF. CDR3 sequence (DNA): TGTGCCAGCAGGCGATCCCCGGCAACTAATGAAAAACTGTTTTTT.

The chain is built from TRBV5-1 and TRBJ1-1; TRBD1 matches at 9 bases. The V gene end was trimmed by 0 bases and the J gene end by 3 bases; junction bases not matched to a gene: 9. CDR1 and CDR2 from the germline V gene are SGHRS and YFSETQ. The CDR3 has 17 residues. The CDR3 DNA reads TGCGCCAGCAGCTTGGAGGGTACAGGGGGCGGGTACACTGAAGCTTTCTTT. This translates into CASSLEGTGGGYTEAFF. Drawing the rest from reference TRBV5-1 and TRBJ1-1, the complete variable domain is KAGVTQTPRYLIKTRGQQVTLSCSPISGHRSVSWYQQTPGQGLQFLFEYFSETQRNKGNFPGRFSGRQFSNSRSEMNVSTLELGDSALYLCASSLEGTGGGYTEAFFGQGTRLTVV.

This chain joins TRBV5-4 and TRBJ2-7, with 7 bases that match TRBD2. This CDR3 spans 15 amino acids. Germline values: CDR1 SGHNT, CDR2 YYREEE (reference sequence). V shed 0 bases and J 3 bases; nucleotides not matched to a gene: 6. The CDR3 DNA reads TGTGCCAGCAGCTTGGATGCTAGCGGCCTCTACGAGCAGTACTTC. Its protein product is CASSLDASGLYEQYF.

The chain links TRBV6-5 to TRBJ2-7; D gene uncertain. V was shortened by 2 bases and J by 4 bases, with 12 bases between the two germline ends. Germline values: CDR1 MNHEY, CDR2 SVGAGI. The length of the CDR3 is 14 residues. The CDR3 nucleotides are TGTGCCAGCAGTTACGGGCCCCTCGGGTACGAGCAGTACTTC. It specifies CASSYGPLGYEQYF.

This chain uses TRBV5-1 with TRBJ1-1; D unclear. V was cut by 4 bases and J by 3 bases, with 13 bases left in between. CDR1 is SGHRS, CDR2 YFSETQ, per germline. The CDR3 has 14 amino acids. The CDR3 nucleotides are TGCGCCAGCAGCGCGGACGGTTTAGACACTGAAGCTTTCTTT. Amino acid sequence: CASSADGLDTEAFF.

The V and J genes are TRBV4-3 and TRBJ1-1; D gene uncertain. V was pared by 1 base and J by 1 base, with 10 bases between. CDR1 is LGHNA, CDR2 YSLEER, per germline. The CDR3 consists of 15 residues. CDR3 coding DNA: TGCGCCAGCAGCCAAGCTCCCAGATCGAACACTGAAGCTTTCTTT. Translating it yields CASSQAPRSNTEAFF.

The chain combines TRBV7-2 with TRBJ2-7; 7 positions agree with TRBD1. CDR1 is SGHTA, CDR2 FQGNSA, per germline. The CDR3 has 14 amino acids. The V and J ends lost 4 bases and 2 bases, in that order; junction bases with no gene match: 5. The CDR3 here is CASSSMTGTYEQYF. The CDR3, as DNA: TGTGCCAGCAGCTCCATGACAGGGACCTACGAGCAGTACTTC.

DNA of the CDR3: TGTGCCAGCTGGGGGGGAGCCAAAAACATTCAGTACTTC. This translates into CASWGGAKNIQYF. The chain uses TRBV2 and TRBJ2-4; the match to TRBD2 covers 7 bases. V gave up 8 bases and J gave up 0 bases; unmatched junction bases: 1. CDR1 and CDR2 from the germline V gene are SNHLY and FYNNEI. The CDR3 contains 13 residues.

The J gene is TRBJ1-1, the V gene TRBV19, with unresolved D. The V and J ends lost 5 bases and 4 bases respectively, with 17 bases between them. CDR1 is LNHDA and CDR2 is SQIVND in the germline V gene (reference sequence). This CDR3 has 15 residues. CDR3 sequence (DNA): TGTGCCAGTAGTCAGACGGGGATTTTGAGCACTGAAGCTTTCTTT. It yields the protein CASSQTGILSTEAFF.

J is TRBJ2-5 and V is TRBV11-2, with 7 bases matching TRBD2. J lost 5 bases, V lost 0 bases, and 6 bases had no gene match. Germline lookup yields CDR1 SGHAT and CDR2 FQNNGV. The CDR3 is 15 amino acids. CDR3: CASSLERGSQETQYF. The CDR3 DNA follows: TGTGCCAGCAGCTTAGAGCGGGGGTCCCAGGAGACCCAGTACTTC.

The chain recombines TRBV6-1 with TRBJ1-3, with D possibly matching TRBD1 (6 bases). The CDR3 contains 13 residues. Germline V gene sequence: CDR1 MNHNS, CDR2 SASEGT. V was cut by 8 bases and J by 10 bases, with 18 bases left in between. The CDR3 region has the DNA TGTGCCAGCGGGGGGACACCCGGTGGAACCATATATTTT. Encoded protein: CASGGTPGGTIYF.

V is TRBV28 and J is TRBJ2-7, with 9 bases matching TRBD1. CDR3 length: 18 amino acids. The germline gives CDR1 MDHEN, CDR2 SYDVKM. V lost 6 bases to trimming and J lost 2 bases; unmatched junction nucleotides: 17. The CDR3 sequence is CASSSGTGSWVSPYEQYF. The DNA of the CDR3 is TGTGCCAGCAGCTCCGGGACAGGGTCCTGGGTGAGCCCCTACGAGCAGTACTTC. Filled out from reference TRBV28 and TRBJ2-7, the complete variable domain reads DVKVTQSSRYLVKRTGEKVFLECVQDMDHENMFWYRQDPGLGLRLIYFSYDVKMKEKGDIPEGYSVSREKKERFSLILESASTNQTSMYLCASSSGTGSWVSPYEQYFGPGTRLTVT.

V is TRBV7-2 and J is TRBJ1-1, with no clear D. The CDR3 loop spans 15 amino acids. Germline loops: CDR1 SGHTA, CDR2 FQGNSA. Deletions cut 2 bases from V and 2 bases from J, with 12 bases between. This chain's CDR3 is CASSLLVKINTEAFF. In DNA, the CDR3 is TGTGCCAGCAGCTTACTGGTGAAAATCAACACTGAAGCTTTCTTT.

The rearrangement links TRBV19 to TRBJ2-5, with 7 nucleotides matching TRBD1. This CDR3 is built from 16 residues. V was clipped by 1 base and J by 5 bases; unmatched bases: 10. The V gene's germline CDR1 is LNHDA and CDR2 SQIVND (reference sequence). Here the CDR3 reads CASSIGRGGVEETQYF. CDR3 nucleotide sequence: TGTGCCAGTAGTATAGGAAGAGGGGGCGTGGAGGAGACCCAGTACTTC. Full variable domain (outside the CDR3, taken from reference TRBV19 and TRBJ2-5): DGGITQSPKYLFRKEGQNVTLSCEQNLNHDAMYWYRQDPGQGLRLIYYSQIVNDFQKGDIAEGYSVSREKKESFPLTVTSAQKNPTAFYLCASSIGRGGVEETQYFGPGTRLLVL.

This chain uses TRBV7-9 with TRBJ2-2, with D perhaps being TRBD1 or TRBD2 (5 bases each). The CDR3 runs 14 residues. Trimming shortened V by 2 bases and J by 5 bases, and 9 bases separated the two germline ends. The germline gives CDR1 SEHNR, CDR2 FQNEAQ (reference sequence). The CDR3 DNA follows: TGTGCCAGCAGCTTACGGGACGGGACCGGGGAGCTGTTTTTT. This codes for CASSLRDGTGELFF.

The chain employs TRBV23-1 and TRBJ2-3, with TRBD2 matching 7 bases. TRBV23-1 qualifies as an ORF whose function is uncertain. V lost 0 bases, J lost 0 bases, and 3 bases stayed unmatched. CDR3 length equals 16 residues. CDR3 DNA: TGCGCCAGCAGTCAATCGGGGGGGGAAAGCACAGATACGCAGTATTTT. Protein sequence: CASSQSGGESTDTQYF.

V is TRBV7-9 and J is TRBJ2-7, with 10 bases lining up with TRBD2. V trimming: 5 bases; J trimming: 4 bases; junction bases outside the gene matches: 14. CDR3 length: 17 amino acids. From germline, CDR1 is SEHNR and CDR2 FQNEAQ (reference sequence). The CDR3 DNA reads as TGTGCCAGCAGCCCGCTTTGGTCTAGCGGGGGTTCTTACGAGCAGTACTTC. Translating gives CASSPLWSSGGSYEQYF.